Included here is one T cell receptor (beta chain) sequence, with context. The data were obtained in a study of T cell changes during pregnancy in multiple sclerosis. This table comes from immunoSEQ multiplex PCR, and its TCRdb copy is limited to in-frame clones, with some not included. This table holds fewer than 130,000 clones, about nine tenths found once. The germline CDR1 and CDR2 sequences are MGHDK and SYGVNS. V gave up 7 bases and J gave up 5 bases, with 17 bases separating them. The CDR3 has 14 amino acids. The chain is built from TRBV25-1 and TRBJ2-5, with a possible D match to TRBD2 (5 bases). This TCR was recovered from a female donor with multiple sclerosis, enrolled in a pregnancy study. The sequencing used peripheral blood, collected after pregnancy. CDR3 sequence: CASTATGVGETQYF. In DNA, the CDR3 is TGTGCCAGCACTGCCACCGGGGTGGGGGAGACCCAGTACTTC.